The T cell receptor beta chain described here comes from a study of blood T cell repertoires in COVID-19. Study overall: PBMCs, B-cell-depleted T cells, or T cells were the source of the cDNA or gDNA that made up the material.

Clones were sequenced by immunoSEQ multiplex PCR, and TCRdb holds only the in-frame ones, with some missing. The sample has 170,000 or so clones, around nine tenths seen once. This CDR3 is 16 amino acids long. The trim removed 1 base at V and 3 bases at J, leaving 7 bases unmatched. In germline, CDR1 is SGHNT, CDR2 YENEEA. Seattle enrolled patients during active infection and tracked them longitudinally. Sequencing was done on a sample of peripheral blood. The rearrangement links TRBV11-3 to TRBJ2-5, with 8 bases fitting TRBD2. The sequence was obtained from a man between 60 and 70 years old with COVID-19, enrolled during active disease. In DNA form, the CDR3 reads TGTGCCAGCAGCTTAGTGGCTAGCGGGCCTAAAGAGACCCAGTACTTC. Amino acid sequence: CASSLVASGPKETQYF.